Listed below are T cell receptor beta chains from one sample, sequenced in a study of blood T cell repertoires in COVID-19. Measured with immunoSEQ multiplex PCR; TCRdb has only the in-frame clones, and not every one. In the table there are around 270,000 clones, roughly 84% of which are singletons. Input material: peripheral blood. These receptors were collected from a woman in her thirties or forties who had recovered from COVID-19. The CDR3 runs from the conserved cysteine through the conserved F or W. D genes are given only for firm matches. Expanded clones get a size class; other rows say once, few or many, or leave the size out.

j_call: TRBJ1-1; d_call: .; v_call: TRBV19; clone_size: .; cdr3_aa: CASSSLDRPTEAFF; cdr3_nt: TGTGCCAGTAGTTCCCTGGACAGACCCACTGAAGCTTTCTTT
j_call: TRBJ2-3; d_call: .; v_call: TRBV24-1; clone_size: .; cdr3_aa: CATSDLSGDTQYF; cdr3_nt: TGTGCCACCAGTGATTTGTCAGGGGACACGCAGTATTTT
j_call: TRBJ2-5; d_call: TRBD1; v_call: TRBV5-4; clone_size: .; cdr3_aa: CASSLGPGGTQYF; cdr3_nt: TGTGCCAGCAGCTTAGGTCCAGGGGGGACCCAGTACTTC
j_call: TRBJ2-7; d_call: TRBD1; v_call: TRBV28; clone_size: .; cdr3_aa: CASSSGQVLEQYF; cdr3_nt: TGTGCCAGCAGTAGCGGACAGGTCCTCGAGCAGTACTTC
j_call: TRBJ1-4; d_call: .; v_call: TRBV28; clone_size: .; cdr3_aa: CASWGSPSLNEKLFF; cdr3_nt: TGTGCCAGCTGGGGCTCTCCTTCACTTAATGAAAAACTGTTTTTT
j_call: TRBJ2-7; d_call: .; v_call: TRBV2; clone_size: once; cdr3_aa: CASSYSYEQYF; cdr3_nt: TGTGCCAGCAGTTACTCCTACGAGCAGTACTTC
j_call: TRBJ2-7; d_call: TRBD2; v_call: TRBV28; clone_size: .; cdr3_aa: CASSPGGGQVQYF; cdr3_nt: TGTGCCAGCAGCCCCGGGGGGGGGCAGGTGCAGTACTTC
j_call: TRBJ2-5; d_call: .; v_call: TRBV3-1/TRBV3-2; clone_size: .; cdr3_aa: CASSQAGGGDQETQYF; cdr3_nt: TGTGCCAGCAGCCAAGCTGGGGGCGGTGACCAAGAGACCCAGTACTTC
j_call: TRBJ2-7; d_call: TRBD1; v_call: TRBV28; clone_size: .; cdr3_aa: CASSGQGEYEQYF; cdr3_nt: TGTGCCAGCAGCGGACAGGGCGAATACGAGCAGTACTTC
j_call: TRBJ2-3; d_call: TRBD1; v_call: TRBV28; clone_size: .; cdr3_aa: CASSFRGRGQKADTQYF; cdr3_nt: TGTGCCAGCAGTTTCAGGGGGAGAGGACAGAAGGCAGATACGCAGTATTTT
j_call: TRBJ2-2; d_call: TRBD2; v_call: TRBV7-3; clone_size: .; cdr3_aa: CASSLTGGAGLGTGELFF; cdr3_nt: TGTGCCAGCAGCTTAACGGGCGGAGCGGGGTTAGGGACCGGGGAGCTGTTTTTT
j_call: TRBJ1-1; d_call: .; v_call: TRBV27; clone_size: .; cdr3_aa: CATARGGKNTEAFF; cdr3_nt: TGTGCCACCGCTAGGGGGGGAAAGAACACTGAAGCTTTCTTT
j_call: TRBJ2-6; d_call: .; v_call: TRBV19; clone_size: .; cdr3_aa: CASTLSGANVLTF; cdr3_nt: TGTGCCAGTACTTTATCTGGGGCCAACGTCCTGACTTTC
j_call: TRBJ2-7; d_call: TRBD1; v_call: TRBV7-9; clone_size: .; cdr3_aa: CASSQGQDPGYEQYF; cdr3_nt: TGTGCCAGCAGTCAAGGACAGGACCCAGGCTACGAGCAGTACTTC
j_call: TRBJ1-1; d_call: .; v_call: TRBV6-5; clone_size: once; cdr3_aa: CASTGFGGSTEAFF; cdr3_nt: TGTGCCAGCACCGGATTTGGGGGGAGCACTGAAGCTTTCTTT
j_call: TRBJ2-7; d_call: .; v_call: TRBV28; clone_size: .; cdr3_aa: CASSWSGGSSYEQYF; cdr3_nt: TGTGCCAGCAGTTGGTCTGGGGGGAGCTCCTACGAGCAGTACTTC
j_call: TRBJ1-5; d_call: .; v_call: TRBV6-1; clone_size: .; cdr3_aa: CASSEGEGGQPQHF; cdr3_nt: TGTGCCAGCAGTGAAGGGGAGGGAGGTCAGCCCCAGCATTTT
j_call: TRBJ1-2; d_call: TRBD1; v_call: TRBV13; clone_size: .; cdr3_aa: CASSLDRGGGYTF; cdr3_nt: TGTGCCAGCAGCTTAGACAGGGGTGGTGGCTACACCTTC
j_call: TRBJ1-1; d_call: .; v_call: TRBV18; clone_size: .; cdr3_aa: CASSLTQQGRGTEAFF; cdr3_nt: TGTGCCAGCTCACTTACCCAACAGGGAAGGGGCACTGAAGCTTTCTTT
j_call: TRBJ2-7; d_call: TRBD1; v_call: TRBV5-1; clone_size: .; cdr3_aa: CASSRRTGENSEQYF; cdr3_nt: TGCGCCAGCAGCCGCCGGACAGGGGAGAATAGCGAGCAGTACTTC
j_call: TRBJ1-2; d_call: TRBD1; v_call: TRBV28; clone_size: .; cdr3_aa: CAGSRDRELPGYTF; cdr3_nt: TGTGCCGGGAGCCGGGACAGGGAATTGCCGGGCTACACCTTC
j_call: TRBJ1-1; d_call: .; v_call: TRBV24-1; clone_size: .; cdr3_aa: CATSDLPGKAFF; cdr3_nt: TGTGCCACCAGTGATTTGCCCGGGAAAGCTTTCTTT
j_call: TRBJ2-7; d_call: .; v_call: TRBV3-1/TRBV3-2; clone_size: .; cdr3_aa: CASSQDGLSSYEQYF; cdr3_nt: TGTGCCAGCAGCCAAGACGGTCTGAGCTCCTACGAGCAGTACTTC
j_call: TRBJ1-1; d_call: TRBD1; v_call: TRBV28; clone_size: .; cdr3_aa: CASTLDRGRNTEAFF; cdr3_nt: TGTGCCAGCACTTTGGACAGGGGCCGGAACACTGAAGCTTTCTTT
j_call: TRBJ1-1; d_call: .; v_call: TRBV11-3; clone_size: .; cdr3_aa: CASSQGRNTEAFF; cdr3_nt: TGTGCCAGCAGCCAGGGAAGGAACACTGAAGCTTTCTTT
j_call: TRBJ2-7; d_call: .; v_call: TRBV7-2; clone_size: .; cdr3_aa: CASSLNGPHSYEQYF; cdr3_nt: TGTGCCAGCAGCTTAAATGGGCCTCACTCCTACGAGCAGTACTTC
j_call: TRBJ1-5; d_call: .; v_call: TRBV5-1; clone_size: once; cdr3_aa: CASSFGDSNQPQHF; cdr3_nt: TGCGCCAGCAGCTTCGGGGATAGCAATCAGCCCCAGCATTTT
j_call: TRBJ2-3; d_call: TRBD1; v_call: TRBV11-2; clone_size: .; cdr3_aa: CASSPNTGTGVGDTQYF; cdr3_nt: TGTGCCAGCAGCCCAAACACCGGGACAGGGGTAGGAGATACGCAGTATTTT
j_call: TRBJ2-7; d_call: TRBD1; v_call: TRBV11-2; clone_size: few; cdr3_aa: CASSPQTGYHEQYF; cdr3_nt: TGTGCCAGCAGCCCCCAGACAGGGTACCACGAGCAGTACTTC
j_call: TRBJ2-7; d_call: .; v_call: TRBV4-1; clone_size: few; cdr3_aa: CASSQPSTLVEQYF; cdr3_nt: TGCGCCAGCAGTCAACCAAGCACTCTCGTCGAGCAGTACTTC
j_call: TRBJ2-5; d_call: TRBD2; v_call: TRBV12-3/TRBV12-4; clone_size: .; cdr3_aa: CASSAPPGLEKYF; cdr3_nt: TGTGCCAGCAGTGCGCCGCCGGGACTAGAAAAGTACTTC
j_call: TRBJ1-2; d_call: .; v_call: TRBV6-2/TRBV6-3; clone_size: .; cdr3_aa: CASSYLGADYGYTF; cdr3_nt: TGTGCCAGCAGTTACTTGGGGGCGGACTATGGCTACACCTTC
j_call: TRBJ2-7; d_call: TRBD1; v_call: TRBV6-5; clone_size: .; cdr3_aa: CATQDRGSHEQYF; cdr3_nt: TGTGCCACTCAAGACAGGGGGTCCCACGAGCAGTACTTC
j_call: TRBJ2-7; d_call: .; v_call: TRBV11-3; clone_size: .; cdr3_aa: CASSLEVGGEQYF; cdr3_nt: TGTGCCAGCAGCTTAGAGGTAGGGGGCGAGCAGTACTTC
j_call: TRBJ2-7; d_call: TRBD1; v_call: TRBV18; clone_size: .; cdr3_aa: CASSPGTGALYEQYF; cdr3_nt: TGTGCCAGCTCACCAGGGACAGGGGCCCTCTACGAGCAGTACTTC
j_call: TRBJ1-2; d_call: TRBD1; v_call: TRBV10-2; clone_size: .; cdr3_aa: CASRRDRDGGYGYTF; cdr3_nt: TGCGCCAGCCGCCGGGACAGGGACGGAGGCTATGGCTACACCTTC
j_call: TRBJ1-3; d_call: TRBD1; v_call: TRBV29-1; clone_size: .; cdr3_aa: CSVEATGPGNTIYF; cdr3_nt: TGCAGCGTAGAGGCGACAGGGCCTGGAAACACCATATATTTT
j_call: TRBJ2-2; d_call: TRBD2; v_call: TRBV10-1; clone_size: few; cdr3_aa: CASSKTSGDGELFF; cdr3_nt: TGCGCCAGCAGCAAGACTAGCGGTGACGGGGAGCTGTTTTTT
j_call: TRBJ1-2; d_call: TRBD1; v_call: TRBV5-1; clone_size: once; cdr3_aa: CASSPTGGAGYGYTF; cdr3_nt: TGCGCCAGCAGCCCGACAGGGGGCGCAGGCTATGGCTACACCTTC
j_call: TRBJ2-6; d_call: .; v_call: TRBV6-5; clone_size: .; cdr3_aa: CASIYRDPGANVLTF; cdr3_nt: TGTGCCAGCATCTACAGGGACCCCGGGGCCAACGTCCTGACTTTC
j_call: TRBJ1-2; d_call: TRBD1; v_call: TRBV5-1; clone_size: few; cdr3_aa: CASSPFAGQGNYGYTF; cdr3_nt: TGCGCCAGCAGCCCATTCGCGGGACAGGGGAACTATGGCTACACCTTC
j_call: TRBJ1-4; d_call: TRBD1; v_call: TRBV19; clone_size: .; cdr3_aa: CASSMRGRSEKLFF; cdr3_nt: TGTGCCAGTAGTATGAGGGGGCGGAGTGAAAAACTGTTTTTT
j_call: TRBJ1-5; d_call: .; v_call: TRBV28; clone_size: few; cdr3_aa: CASVPGFLGNQPQHF; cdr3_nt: TGTGCCAGCGTCCCAGGTTTCTTAGGCAATCAGCCCCAGCATTTT
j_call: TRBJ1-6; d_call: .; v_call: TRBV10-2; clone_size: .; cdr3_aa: CASKEDSRNSPLHF; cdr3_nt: TGCGCCAGCAAAGAGGACAGTCGAAATTCACCCCTCCACTTT
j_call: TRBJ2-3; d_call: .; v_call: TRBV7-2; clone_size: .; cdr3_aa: CASSRGGQKLDTQYF; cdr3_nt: TGTGCCAGCAGCCGTGGTGGGCAGAAGTTAGATACGCAGTATTTT
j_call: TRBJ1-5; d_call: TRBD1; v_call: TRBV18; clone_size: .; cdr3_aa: CASSDDRVIQPQHF; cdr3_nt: TGTGCCAGCTCGGATGACAGGGTTATTCAGCCCCAGCATTTT
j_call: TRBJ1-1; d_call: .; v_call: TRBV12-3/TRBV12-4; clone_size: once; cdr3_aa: CASSPDSNTEAFF; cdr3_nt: TGTGCCAGCAGTCCCGACTCGAACACTGAAGCTTTCTTT
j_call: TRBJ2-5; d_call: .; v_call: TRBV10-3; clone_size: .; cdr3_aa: CAISEAGTQYF; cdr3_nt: TGTGCCATCAGTGAAGCGGGGACCCAGTACTTC
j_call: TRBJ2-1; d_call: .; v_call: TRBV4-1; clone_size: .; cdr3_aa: CASSRRQADDEQFF; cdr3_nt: TGCGCCAGCAGCCGCAGACAGGCAGACGATGAGCAGTTCTTC
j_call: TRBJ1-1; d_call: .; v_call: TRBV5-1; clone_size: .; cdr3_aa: CASTRDIDTEAFF; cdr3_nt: TGCGCCAGCACTAGGGACATAGACACTGAAGCTTTCTTT
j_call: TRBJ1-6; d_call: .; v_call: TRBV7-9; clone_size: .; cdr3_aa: CASSGRLSSPLHF; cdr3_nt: TGTGCCAGCAGCGGTCGTCTTAGTTCACCCCTCCACTTT
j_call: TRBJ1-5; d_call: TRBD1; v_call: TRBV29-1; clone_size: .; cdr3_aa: CSVAGGLGRPQHF; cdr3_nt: TGCAGCGTGGCAGGGGGCTTGGGGCGGCCCCAGCATTTT
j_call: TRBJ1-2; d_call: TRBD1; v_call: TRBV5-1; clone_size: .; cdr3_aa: CASSITTGSYGYTF; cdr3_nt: TGCGCCAGCAGCATCACGACAGGGAGCTATGGCTACACCTTC
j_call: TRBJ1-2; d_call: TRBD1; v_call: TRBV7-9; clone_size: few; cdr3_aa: CASSFSQGAGGYTF; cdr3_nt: TGTGCCAGCAGCTTTTCCCAGGGGGCCGGAGGCTACACCTTC
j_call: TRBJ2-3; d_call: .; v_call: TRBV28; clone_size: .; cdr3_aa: CASSFTSGGSGTQYF; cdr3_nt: TGTGCCAGCAGTTTTACGTCAGGGGGGTCAGGTACGCAGTATTTT